This T cell receptor (beta chain) came from a study of T-cell memory formation after mild COVID-19. Study observations and caveats: Pre-infection memory contained some responding clones, which suggested that cross-reactive memory had joined.

With V trimmed by 3 bases and J by 6 bases, 6 bases remained unmatched. The CDR3 length is 15 residues. A word on this clonotype: Its antigen is undetermined.

TCRdb used MiXCR to reprocess the 5' RACE reads, holding one entry per CDR3 protein. Seen here are a few hundred thousand distinct CDR3 sequences, approximately 15% observed once, and the top ten hold 20% to 25%. The sample consisted of PBMCs or a T cell subset sorted from them (not recorded which). The chain uses TRBV12-3 or TRBV12-4 and TRBJ2-2, with 8 bases identical to TRBD1. The sequence was obtained from a man younger than 35 who had mild COVID-19 (a few samples of this study predate the infection). Cell type and time point are not known. The CDR3 reads CASSLVAQGAGELFF. CDR3 in DNA: TGTGCCAGCAGTTTGGTAGCACAGGGGGCCGGGGAGCTGTTTTTT.